Following are 17 T cell receptor beta chains from one sample sequenced in a study of cytomegalovirus exposure and HLA in healthy donors. The primer mix had 60 Vbeta and 13 Jbeta primers. Measured with immunoSEQ multiplex PCR; TCRdb has only the in-frame clones, and not every one. The sample includes fewer than 250,000 clones, 60% to 85% of them seen just once. Sequencing was performed on PBMCs. The source of these receptors is a woman in her forties in good health and CMV-seronegative.

The chain links TRBV7-2 to TRBJ1-5; 8 nucleotides line up with TRBD1. CDR1 and CDR2 from the germline V gene are SGHTA and FQGNSA. The CDR3 sequence is 16 residues long. J was trimmed by 4 bases and V by 0 bases; bases with no gene match: 5. CDR3 loop: CASSLAVGQANQPQHF. The DNA of the CDR3 is TGTGCCAGCAGCTTAGCAGTGGGACAGGCTAATCAGCCCCAGCATTTT. Looking up the rest from reference TRBV7-2 and TRBJ1-5 gives the full variable domain: GAGVSQSPSNKVTEKGKDVELRCDPISGHTALYWYRQSLGQGLEFLIYFQGNSAPDKSGLPSDRFSAERTGGSVSTLTIQRTQQEDSAVYLCASSLAVGQANQPQHFGDGTRLSIL.

This chain links TRBV7-2 with TRBJ2-1; 7 nucleotides match TRBD2. V trimming: 5 bases; J trimming: 5 bases; junction bases outside the gene matches: 12. Germline CDR1 SGHTA, CDR2 FQGNSA. The CDR3 runs 16 residues. The CDR3: CASSPFGRMGHNEQFF. Here the CDR3 DNA reads TGTGCCAGCAGCCCCTTCGGGAGGATGGGGCACAATGAGCAGTTCTTC.

The chain couples TRBV11-3 to TRBJ2-1; TRBD2 matches at 8 bases. In germline, CDR1 is SGHNT, CDR2 YENEEA. The V segment lost 1 base and the J segment 4 bases; nucleotides outside the gene matches: 9. This CDR3 contains 17 residues. CDR3 nucleotide sequence: TGTGCCAGCAGCTTAGTGTGGGCGGGAGGTGGGTACAATGAGCAGTTCTTC. It translates to CASSLVWAGGGYNEQFF. Based on the CDR3 plus reference TRBV11-3 and TRBJ2-1, the full variable domain is EAGVVQSPRYKIIEKKQPVAFWCNPISGHNTLYWYLQNLGQGPELLIRYENEEAVDDSQLPKDRFSAERLKGVDSTLKIQPAELGDSAVYLCASSLVWAGGGYNEQFFGPGTRLTVL.

The rearrangement uses TRBV4-3 and TRBJ1-4; 10 bases fit TRBD1. J gave up 6 bases and V 4 bases, and 5 bases lay outside the gene matches. CDR1 LGHNA and CDR2 YSLEER come from the germline V gene. This CDR3 is 15 amino acids long. As DNA, the CDR3 is TGCGCCAGCAGCCTAGAGGACAGGGGGGATGAAAAACTGTTTTTT. Protein: CASSLEDRGDEKLFF.

The J gene is TRBJ2-1, the V gene TRBV7-9, with 7 nucleotides matching TRBD2. This CDR3 comprises 15 residues. The J segment lost 5 bases and the V segment lost 4 bases, leaving 8 bases of the junction unmatched. Per the germline V gene, CDR1 is SEHNR and CDR2 is FQNEAQ (reference sequence). The DNA of the CDR3 is TGTGCCAGCAGCTCAATGGGACTATCCAACAATGAGCAGTTCTTC. It is translated as CASSSMGLSNNEQFF.

J is TRBJ2-1 and V is TRBV6-4; 8 nucleotides align to TRBD2. Trimming took 0 bases from V and 7 from J; bases not matched to a gene: 8. The length of the CDR3 is 16 residues. Germline V gene lookup returns CDR1 MRHNA and CDR2 SNTAGT. CDR3: CASSDSSAGAGNEQFF. CDR3 in DNA: TGTGCCAGCAGTGACTCTTCAGCGGGAGCAGGGAATGAGCAGTTCTTC.

The chain carries TRBV18 and TRBJ1-5; 9 bases fit TRBD1. The CDR3 length is 18 residues. Germline V lookup: CDR1 KGHSH, CDR2 LQKENI. The trim removed 6 bases at V and 0 bases at J, leaving 12 bases unmatched. CDR3 region: CASSAGQGYSSSNQPQHF. CDR3 bases: TGTGCCAGCTCCGCGGGACAGGGTTATTCTAGTAGCAATCAGCCCCAGCATTTT.

The chain links TRBV6-1 to TRBJ2-2; the match to TRBD2 covers 8 bases. The V gene's germline CDR1 is MNHNS and CDR2 SASEGT. The CDR3 has 14 amino acids. The V segment lost 7 bases and the J segment 7 bases; nucleotides outside the gene matches: 8. The DNA for the CDR3 is TGTGCCAGCAAGCTCGGGGGGGGAAGCGGGGAGCTGTTTTTT. It translates to CASKLGGGSGELFF.

The chain uses TRBV7-2 and TRBJ2-3, with 8 positions matching TRBD1. Germline V gives CDR1 SGHTA, CDR2 FQGNSA. The ends lost 7 bases at V and 6 bases at J; junction bases unmatched: 12. The CDR3 has 15 residues. The CDR3 sequence is CASMTRQGTGDTQYF. The CDR3 DNA reads TGTGCCAGCATGACCCGACAGGGGACTGGGGATACGCAGTATTTT.

The V call is TRBV7-8, the J call TRBJ2-7; 12 bases are shared with TRBD1. The germline V gene has CDR1 SGHVS and CDR2 FQNEAQ. CDR3 size: 19 residues. The V and J ends lost 4 bases and 3 bases, in that order; junction bases with no gene match: 16. CDR3 DNA sequence: TGTGCCAGCAGCTCGCTCCTTACGACCGGGACAGGGGGCCGCTACGAGCAGTACGTC. This gives the protein CASSSLLTTGTGGRYEQYV.

This clone was observed once. The chain couples TRBV19 to TRBJ2-1; 9 nucleotides match TRBD1. CDR3 length equals 16 residues. After removal of 10 bases from V and 0 bases from J, the junction contained 10 bases not matched to a gene. Germline-derived CDR1 and CDR2 are LNHDA and SQIVND (reference sequence). Here the CDR3 DNA reads TGTGCCACGCTTCGCGGGACAGGGAACTCCTACAATGAGCAGTTCTTC. Amino acids: CATLRGTGNSYNEQFF.

The CDR3 protein is CASSPRLAGGTDTQYF. The DNA for the CDR3 is TGTGCCAGCAGCCCCCGACTAGCGGGGGGCACAGATACGCAGTATTTT. This rearrangement joins TRBV9 to TRBJ2-3, with 12 positions matching TRBD2. Germline V CDR1 and CDR2: SGDLS, YYNGEE. V shed 4 bases and J 1 base; nucleotides not matched to a gene: 4. The CDR3 is made up of 16 amino acids.

The V and J genes are TRBV9 and TRBJ1-3, with 7 bases matching TRBD1. V was clipped by 4 bases and J by 4 bases; unmatched bases: 11. The length of the CDR3 is 16 residues. Looked up from germline, CDR1 is SGDLS and CDR2 is YYNGEE. The CDR3 sequence: CASSPRQGSSGNTIYF. The CDR3 region has the DNA TGTGCCAGCAGCCCTCGACAGGGATCTTCAGGAAACACCATATATTTT.

The chain is built from TRBV19 and TRBJ1-4; 8 nucleotides match TRBD1. Germline V CDR1 and CDR2: LNHDA, SQIVND (reference sequence). The CDR3 covers 15 residues. Trimming removed 4 bases from V and 5 bases from J; junction bases left unmatched: 6. CDR3 DNA sequence: TGTGCCAGTAGTACGCACCAGGGGGCGAATGAAAAACTGTTTTTT. It specifies CASSTHQGANEKLFF.

On this clone itself: The same CDR3 also results from other DNA sequences found in this sample. The V gene is TRBV27, the J gene TRBJ2-5, with 8 positions matching TRBD1. From germline, CDR1 is MNHEY and CDR2 SMNVEV (reference sequence). CDR3 length: 13 residues. With 6 bases clipped from V and 4 bases from J, the junction kept 4 bases outside the gene matches. CDR3 in DNA: TGTGCCAGCAGAACAGGGGGAGGAGAGACCCAGTACTTC. Translating gives CASRTGGGETQYF.

The gene calls are TRBV6-1 and TRBJ2-7; 14 bases are a match to TRBD2. Germline trimming cut 9 bases from V and 9 bases from J; bases unmatched to any gene: 7. The CDR3 extends over 13 amino acids. Looked up from germline, CDR1 is MNHNS and CDR2 is SASEGT. The CDR3 bases are TGTGCCAGTACGGGACTAGCGGGAGAGGGGCAGTACGTC. Encoded protein: CASTGLAGEGQYV.

The chain has TRBV4-3 and TRBJ2-1; D possibly corresponds to TRBD2 (6 bases). Deletions cut 0 bases from V and 8 bases from J, with 14 bases between. Per the germline V gene, CDR1 is LGHNA and CDR2 is YSLEER. This CDR3 has 15 residues. In DNA, the CDR3 is TGCGCCAGCAGCCAAGATTATCTAGCGAGGGATGAGCAGTTCTTC. It yields the protein CASSQDYLARDEQFF.